The sequence of this T cell receptor beta chain was determined in a study of T cell responses to AZD1222 COVID-19 vaccine. Sequenced by immunoSEQ multiplex PCR; TCRdb stores in-frame clones only, minus some. In the table there are 130,000 to 150,000 clones, about 92% of which are singletons. CDR1 and CDR2 from the germline V gene are SGDLS and YYNGEE. The V end was cut by 3 bases, the J end by 4 bases, with 5 bases between. The CDR3 sequence is 12 residues long. Study-wide results and limits: Most donors were white British and more were female, and clonal diversity was possibly underestimated.

Of note for this clone: Its target is unknown.

The chain carries TRBV9 and TRBJ1-3; no clear D gene. Sequencing used peripheral blood, obtained on day 0 of AZD1222 vaccination. The sequence was obtained from an adult in good health. CDR3 loop: CASSEAGNTIYF. The CDR3 DNA sequence: TGTGCCAGCAGCGAGGCCGGAAACACCATATATTTT.